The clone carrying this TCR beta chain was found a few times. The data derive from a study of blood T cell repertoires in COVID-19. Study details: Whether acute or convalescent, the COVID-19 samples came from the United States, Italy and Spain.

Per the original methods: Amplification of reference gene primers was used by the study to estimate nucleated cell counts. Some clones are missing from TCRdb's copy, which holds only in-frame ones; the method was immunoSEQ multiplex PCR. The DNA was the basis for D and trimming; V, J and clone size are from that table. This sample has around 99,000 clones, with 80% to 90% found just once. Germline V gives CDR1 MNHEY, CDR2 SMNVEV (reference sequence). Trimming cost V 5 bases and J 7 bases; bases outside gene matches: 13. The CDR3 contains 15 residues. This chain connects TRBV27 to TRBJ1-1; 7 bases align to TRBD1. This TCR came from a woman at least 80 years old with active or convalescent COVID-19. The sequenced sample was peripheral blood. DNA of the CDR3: TGTGCCAGCAGTCCGCGACAGGGTAGGGGCTATGAAGCTTTCTTT. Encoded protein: CASSPRQGRGYEAFF.